The clone carrying this T cell receptor (beta chain) has more than one count but fewer than ten. What it binds is unknown. Mismatch with germline at one junction end may stem from a read error. This entry belongs to a study of response to subunit inactivated influenza vaccine. General study points: Few additional T cells are recruited per seasonal influenza vaccination, authors suggested.

Germline V gene data show CDR1 as SSHAT and CDR2 as FNYEAQ (reference sequence). The CDR3 length is 13 residues. TCRdb independently ran MiXCR on the RT-PCR reads; one entry per CDR3 protein. Of about 520,000 distinct CDR3 sequences listed, about 25% are singletons. The gene calls are TRBV7-7 and TRBJ2-7; tentatively, D is TRBD1 (5 bases). The sequencing here drew on CD4+ T cells sorted from PBMCs, taken 5 days after vaccination. This clonotype was obtained from a man in his fifties who received an inactivated influenza vaccine. CDR3 DNA: TGTGCTAGCAGCCGCGGACATTCCTACGAGCAGTACTTC. Protein sequence: CASSRGHSYEQYF.